These T cell receptor beta chains were read from a single sample in a study of cytomegalovirus exposure and HLA in healthy donors. TCRdb's table, derived via immunoSEQ multiplex PCR, lists solely in-frame clones and lacks some. The sample holds about 110,000 clones; about 70% are singletons and the top ten take 0.65% to 0.85%. Sequencing input: PBMCs. These receptors were collected from a boy aged 5-17 years in good health and CMV-seronegative. Each CDR3 is given with its conserved first and last residue. Each record gives: V gene, J gene, clone size, D gene, CDR3 protein, CDR3 DNA. A D gene is named only where the DNA matches it firmly. Rows may omit the clone size; those that give it use once, few, many or a size class.

V gene: TRBV5-8; J gene: TRBJ2-6; clone size: few; D gene: -; CDR3 protein: CASSVSSGANVLTF; CDR3 DNA: TGTGCCAGCAGCGTCAGCTCTGGGGCCAACGTCCTGACTTTC
V gene: TRBV9; J gene: TRBJ1-2; clone size: -; D gene: -; CDR3 protein: CASSPERTFNYGYTF; CDR3 DNA: TGTGCCAGCAGCCCCGAGAGGACTTTTAACTATGGCTACACCTTC
V gene: TRBV30; J gene: TRBJ2-5; clone size: few; D gene: TRBD2; CDR3 protein: CAWSAGLGVSGETQYF; CDR3 DNA: TGTGCCTGGAGTGCTGGACTAGGAGTTTCTGGAGAGACCCAGTACTTC
V gene: TRBV10-2; J gene: TRBJ2-7; clone size: -; D gene: TRBD1; CDR3 protein: CASSESGQGAATGEQYF; CDR3 DNA: TGCGCCAGCAGTGAGTCGGGACAGGGGGCCGCTACGGGGGAGCAGTACTTC
V gene: TRBV4-2; J gene: TRBJ2-7; clone size: few; D gene: TRBD2; CDR3 protein: CASSFTGTSGYEQYF; CDR3 DNA: TGTGCCAGCAGCTTCACCGGGACTAGCGGCTACGAGCAGTACTTC
V gene: TRBV5-4; J gene: TRBJ1-6; clone size: -; D gene: TRBD1; CDR3 protein: CASSSTGYNSPLHF; CDR3 DNA: TGTGCCAGCAGCTCGACAGGGTATAATTCACCCCTCCACTTT
V gene: TRBV2; J gene: TRBJ2-3; clone size: -; D gene: -; CDR3 protein: CASSETGSTDTQYF; CDR3 DNA: TGTGCCAGCAGTGAAACAGGGTCCACCGATACGCAGTATTTT
V gene: TRBV4-3; J gene: TRBJ2-2; clone size: -; D gene: -; CDR3 protein: CASSQEIWGPSRGGELFF; CDR3 DNA: TGCGCCAGCAGCCAAGAAATTTGGGGGCCCTCACGGGGCGGGGAGCTGTTTTTT
V gene: TRBV28; J gene: TRBJ1-1; clone size: few; D gene: TRBD1; CDR3 protein: CASSLVRGTNTEAFF; CDR3 DNA: TGTGCCAGCAGTTTGGTCAGGGGGACGAACACTGAAGCTTTCTTT
V gene: TRBV14; J gene: TRBJ1-4; clone size: -; D gene: -; CDR3 protein: CASSQELGRGEKLFF; CDR3 DNA: TGTGCCAGCAGCCAAGAACTCGGCAGGGGTGAAAAACTGTTTTTT
V gene: TRBV30; J gene: TRBJ1-4; clone size: few; D gene: -; CDR3 protein: CAWRRANEKLFF; CDR3 DNA: TGTGCCTGGAGACGGGCTAATGAAAAACTGTTTTTT
V gene: TRBV11-3; J gene: TRBJ1-1; clone size: -; D gene: -; CDR3 protein: CASSIGTGEGNTEAFF; CDR3 DNA: TGTGCCAGCAGTATCGGTACCGGGGAGGGGAACACTGAAGCTTTCTTT
V gene: TRBV1; J gene: TRBJ2-1; clone size: -; D gene: -; CDR3 protein: CTSSQEQRGRHEQFF; CDR3 DNA: TGCACCAGCAGCCAAGAGCAAAGGGGGCGACATGAGCAGTTCTTC
V gene: TRBV29-1; J gene: TRBJ2-1; clone size: -; D gene: TRBD2; CDR3 protein: CSVGTSGGGFSYNEQFF; CDR3 DNA: TGCAGCGTCGGGACTAGCGGGGGAGGGTTCTCCTACAATGAGCAGTTCTTC
V gene: TRBV4-3; J gene: TRBJ1-5; clone size: -; D gene: TRBD1; CDR3 protein: CASSQDGTDNQPQHF; CDR3 DNA: TGCGCCAGCAGCCAAGACGGGACAGACAATCAGCCCCAGCATTTT
V gene: TRBV6-6; J gene: TRBJ2-1; clone size: once; D gene: TRBD2; CDR3 protein: CASSYPGLAGEQFF; CDR3 DNA: TGTGCCAGCAGTTACCCCGGACTAGCGGGTGAGCAGTTCTTC
V gene: TRBV28; J gene: TRBJ1-2; clone size: -; D gene: -; CDR3 protein: CASSLRGRYGYTF; CDR3 DNA: TGTGCCAGCAGTTTGCGGGGCCGCTATGGCTACACCTTC
V gene: TRBV5-1; J gene: TRBJ1-4; clone size: -; D gene: -; CDR3 protein: CASSPTGNEKLFF; CDR3 DNA: TGCGCCAGCAGCCCAACAGGGAATGAAAAACTGTTTTTT
V gene: TRBV5-6; J gene: TRBJ2-1; clone size: many; D gene: -; CDR3 protein: CASSRRGYNEQFF; CDR3 DNA: TGTGCCAGCAGCCGCCGGGGTTACAATGAGCAGTTCTTC
V gene: TRBV6-5; J gene: TRBJ2-5; clone size: -; D gene: -; CDR3 protein: CASSYGAGRLETQYF; CDR3 DNA: TGTGCCAGCAGTTACGGGGCAGGGAGGTTGGAGACCCAGTACTTC
V gene: TRBV14; J gene: TRBJ1-1; clone size: -; D gene: -; CDR3 protein: CASSSRVNTEAFF; CDR3 DNA: TGTGCCAGCAGCTCCAGGGTGAACACTGAAGCTTTCTTT
V gene: TRBV7-2; J gene: TRBJ1-5; clone size: -; D gene: -; CDR3 protein: CASSLAEKVGAQHF; CDR3 DNA: TGTGCCAGCAGCTTAGCGGAGAAAGTCGGAGCCCAGCATTTT
V gene: TRBV11-2; J gene: TRBJ2-7; clone size: -; D gene: TRBD2; CDR3 protein: CASSLNPAGGIYEQYF; CDR3 DNA: TGTGCCAGCAGCTTAAACCCGGCGGGGGGGATATACGAGCAGTACTTC
V gene: TRBV5-1; J gene: TRBJ2-7; clone size: few; D gene: TRBD1; CDR3 protein: CASSPGQGSYEQYF; CDR3 DNA: TGCGCCAGCAGCCCGGGACAGGGCTCCTACGAGCAGTACTTC
V gene: TRBV2; J gene: TRBJ2-7; clone size: few; D gene: -; CDR3 protein: CASLDYPYEQYF; CDR3 DNA: TGTGCCAGCCTGGACTACCCCTACGAGCAGTACTTC
V gene: TRBV9; J gene: TRBJ1-2; clone size: -; D gene: -; CDR3 protein: CASSVGQGTDGYTF; CDR3 DNA: TGTGCCAGCAGCGTAGGTCAGGGGACGGATGGCTACACCTTC
V gene: TRBV6-5; J gene: TRBJ2-3; clone size: -; D gene: TRBD1; CDR3 protein: CASSYTRTGEDTQYF; CDR3 DNA: TGTGCCAGCAGTTACACACGGACAGGGGAGGATACGCAGTATTTT
V gene: TRBV6-1; J gene: TRBJ1-5; clone size: -; D gene: TRBD1; CDR3 protein: CASSGDRVGYSNQPQHF; CDR3 DNA: TGTGCCAGCAGTGGGGACAGGGTGGGTTATAGCAATCAGCCCCAGCATTTT
V gene: TRBV2; J gene: TRBJ2-7; clone size: once; D gene: TRBD1; CDR3 protein: CASTPPGQGYEQYF; CDR3 DNA: TGTGCCAGCACTCCTCCGGGACAGGGTTACGAGCAGTACTTC
V gene: TRBV30; J gene: TRBJ2-5; clone size: few; D gene: TRBD2; CDR3 protein: CAWSKLAAETQYF; CDR3 DNA: TGTGCCTGGAGTAAACTAGCGGCAGAGACCCAGTACTTC
V gene: TRBV27; J gene: TRBJ2-7; clone size: -; D gene: TRBD1; CDR3 protein: CASSSRTGESYEQYF; CDR3 DNA: TGTGCCAGCAGTTCACGGACAGGCGAGTCCTACGAGCAGTACTTC
V gene: TRBV13; J gene: TRBJ1-4; clone size: -; D gene: -; CDR3 protein: CASSLEGDEKLFF; CDR3 DNA: TGTGCCAGCAGCTTAGAGGGAGATGAAAAACTGTTTTTT
V gene: TRBV27; J gene: TRBJ1-4; clone size: -; D gene: TRBD1; CDR3 protein: CASSSRQGPANEKLFF; CDR3 DNA: TGTGCCAGCAGTTCTCGACAGGGCCCGGCTAATGAAAAACTGTTTTTT
V gene: TRBV29-1; J gene: TRBJ2-3; clone size: -; D gene: TRBD2; CDR3 protein: CSVRNLAGETDTQYF; CDR3 DNA: TGCAGCGTCCGAAACTTAGCGGGGGAGACAGATACGCAGTATTTT
V gene: TRBV9; J gene: TRBJ2-1; clone size: few; D gene: -; CDR3 protein: CASSTGQYLRNEQFF; CDR3 DNA: TGTGCCAGCAGCACTGGACAATATCTAAGGAATGAGCAGTTCTTC
V gene: TRBV27; J gene: TRBJ1-1; clone size: -; D gene: TRBD1; CDR3 protein: CASSFRQGIPLPAEAFF; CDR3 DNA: TGTGCCAGCAGTTTCCGACAGGGAATCCCACTACCCGCTGAAGCTTTCTTT
V gene: TRBV6-1; J gene: TRBJ2-7; clone size: -; D gene: TRBD2; CDR3 protein: CASIRLAGGDYEQYF; CDR3 DNA: TGTGCCAGCATCCGACTAGCGGGAGGGGATTACGAGCAGTACTTC
V gene: TRBV6-1; J gene: TRBJ2-1; clone size: -; D gene: TRBD2; CDR3 protein: CASSEQGGGGARGEQFF; CDR3 DNA: TGTGCCAGCAGTGAACAGGGTGGCGGGGGAGCTCGTGGTGAGCAGTTCTTC
V gene: TRBV7-9; J gene: TRBJ2-7; clone size: -; D gene: -; CDR3 protein: CASSLGESGSISYEQYF; CDR3 DNA: TGTGCCAGCAGCTTAGGGGAGAGCGGTTCAATCTCCTACGAGCAGTACTTC
V gene: TRBV19; J gene: TRBJ2-7; clone size: -; D gene: TRBD2; CDR3 protein: CASSIGRAGGPGFEQYF; CDR3 DNA: TGTGCCAGTAGTATAGGGCGAGCGGGAGGGCCGGGTTTCGAGCAGTACTTC
V gene: TRBV28; J gene: TRBJ2-1; clone size: -; D gene: -; CDR3 protein: CASSLRRGLTLGNEQFF; CDR3 DNA: TGTGCCAGCAGTCTACGACGGGGACTGACCCTCGGTAATGAGCAGTTCTTC
V gene: TRBV5-1; J gene: TRBJ1-5; clone size: -; D gene: TRBD1; CDR3 protein: CASSLQPLDRGGSNQPQHF; CDR3 DNA: TGCGCCAGCAGCCTTCAACCCTTAGACAGGGGTGGGAGCAATCAGCCCCAGCATTTT
V gene: TRBV10-3; J gene: TRBJ2-2; clone size: -; D gene: -; CDR3 protein: CAISTATGELFF; CDR3 DNA: TGTGCCATCAGCACAGCTACCGGGGAGCTGTTTTTT
V gene: TRBV30; J gene: TRBJ2-7; clone size: -; D gene: TRBD2; CDR3 protein: CAWIPGGRTYEQYF; CDR3 DNA: TGTGCCTGGATCCCGGGGGGGCGCACCTACGAGCAGTACTTC
V gene: TRBV6-5; J gene: TRBJ2-7; clone size: -; D gene: -; CDR3 protein: CASSPFPGAVYEQYF; CDR3 DNA: TGTGCCAGCAGTCCTTTTCCAGGGGCCGTCTACGAGCAGTACTTC
V gene: TRBV15; J gene: TRBJ1-5; clone size: once; D gene: -; CDR3 protein: CATSRGGAVNQPQHF; CDR3 DNA: TGTGCCACCAGCAGAGGTGGGGCGGTAAATCAGCCCCAGCATTTT
V gene: TRBV20-1; J gene: TRBJ1-2; clone size: -; D gene: -; CDR3 protein: CSVFNYGYTF; CDR3 DNA: TGCAGCGTCTTTAACTATGGCTACACCTTC
V gene: TRBV6-1; J gene: TRBJ2-5; clone size: few; D gene: TRBD1; CDR3 protein: CASSPRTGIETQYF; CDR3 DNA: TGTGCCAGCAGTCCCCGGACAGGGATCGAGACCCAGTACTTC
V gene: TRBV19; J gene: TRBJ1-1; clone size: -; D gene: -; CDR3 protein: CASRDRVNTEAFF; CDR3 DNA: TGTGCCAGTAGGGACAGAGTGAACACTGAAGCTTTCTTT